This TCR beta chain originates from a study of Ad26.COV2.S vaccination and SARS-CoV-2 variants. Overall study: Once, or twice with 56 days between doses, Ad26.COV2.S was given intramuscularly. Study-level points and caveats: Researchers cautioned that TCR breadth and depth analyses may have underestimated total T cell responses. While placebo recipients had lower spike-specific TCR breadth, vaccine recipients had more.

V was clipped by 2 bases and J by 4 bases, with 9 bases between them. Per the germline V gene, CDR1 is SGHTA and CDR2 is FQGNSA. There are 14 residues in the CDR3. The protocol was immunoSEQ multiplex PCR, while the TCRdb copy is restricted to in-frame clones and leaves out a portion. The sample lists around 300,000 clones, roughly 90% occurring once. Treatment meaning: some 20 received Ad26.COV2.S at low or high dose, single or two shots; about 5 received placebo; per-sample allocation not given. The samples date from day 63 after the first vaccine or placebo injection. With regard to this clone: Antigen: not known.

This TCR derives from a person between 18 and 65 years old who received the Ad26.COV2.S COVID-19 vaccine or a placebo. The gene calls are TRBV7-2 and TRBJ1-3; the D gene is possibly TRBD1 (5 bases). The sequenced sample was peripheral blood, obtained in a trial of Ad26.COV2.S vaccine versus placebo. CDR3 sequence reads: CASSLWDSGNTIYF. The CDR3, as DNA: TGTGCCAGCAGCTTATGGGACTCGGGAAACACCATATATTTT.